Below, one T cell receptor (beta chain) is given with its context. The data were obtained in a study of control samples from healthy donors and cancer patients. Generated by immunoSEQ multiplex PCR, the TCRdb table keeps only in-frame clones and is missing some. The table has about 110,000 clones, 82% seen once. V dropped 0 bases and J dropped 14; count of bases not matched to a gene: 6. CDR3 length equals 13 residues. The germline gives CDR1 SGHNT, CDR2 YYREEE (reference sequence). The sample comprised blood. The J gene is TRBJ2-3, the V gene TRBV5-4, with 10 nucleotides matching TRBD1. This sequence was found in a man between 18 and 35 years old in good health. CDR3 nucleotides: TGTGCCAGCAGCTTGGGGGACAGGGGTCTTCGGTATTTT. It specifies CASSLGDRGLRYF.